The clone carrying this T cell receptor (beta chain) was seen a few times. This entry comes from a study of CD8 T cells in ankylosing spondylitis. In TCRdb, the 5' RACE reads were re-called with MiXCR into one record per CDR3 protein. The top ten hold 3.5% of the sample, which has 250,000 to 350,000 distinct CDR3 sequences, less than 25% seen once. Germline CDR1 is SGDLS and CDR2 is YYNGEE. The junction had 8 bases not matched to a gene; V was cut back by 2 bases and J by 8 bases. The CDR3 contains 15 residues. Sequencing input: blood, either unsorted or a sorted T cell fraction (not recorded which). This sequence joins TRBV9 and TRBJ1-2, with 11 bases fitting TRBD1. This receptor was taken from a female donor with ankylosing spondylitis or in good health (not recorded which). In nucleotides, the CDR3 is TGTGCCAGCAGCGTGGGGCCGGGACAGGGGGAAGGCTACACCTTC. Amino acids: CASSVGPGQGEGYTF. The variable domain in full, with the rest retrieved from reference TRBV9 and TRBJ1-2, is DSGVTQTPKHLITATGQRVTLRCSPRSGDLSVYWYQQSLDQGLQFLIQYYNGEERAKGNILERFSAQQFPDLHSELNLSSLELGDSALYFCASSVGPGQGEGYTFGSGTRLTVV.